This T cell receptor (beta chain) was captured by sequencing in a study of blood T cell repertoires in COVID-19. Study context: Sources were T cells, B-cell-depleted T cells, or PBMCs; the material itself was cDNA or gDNA.

This table comes from immunoSEQ multiplex PCR, and its TCRdb copy is limited to in-frame clones, with some not included. The sample comprises roughly 100,000 clones, around nine tenths of which are singletons, and approximately 18% rests with the top ten. This CDR3 comprises 14 residues. V lost 4 bases, J lost 4 bases, and 14 bases lay in between. CDR1 MNHEY and CDR2 SVGAGI come from the germline V gene. This receptor was obtained from an elderly woman with acute or convalescent COVID-19. This chain connects TRBV6-5 to TRBJ2-7; weak D call: TRBD2 (6 bases). Sequenced input: peripheral blood. CDR3 bases: TGTGCCAGCAGTTTCCGGACTAAAAATTACGAGCAGTACTTC. Translating it yields CASSFRTKNYEQYF.